These 18 T cell receptor beta chains share one sample of origin, sequenced in a study of shared clonotypes between healthy human individuals. Produced via immunoSEQ multiplex PCR; TCRdb's table is partial and in-frame only. This repertoire shows a few hundred thousand clones, nearly 97% found once; its top ten account for over 0.09%. Cells designated naive CD8 were CD45RO-negative and were positively selected for CCR7, with terminally differentiated effector memory CD45RA+ cells excluded. Sequenced material: naive CD8+ T cells sorted from blood. The source of these receptors is a woman aged 30 to 39 in good health.

The chain has TRBV5-1 and TRBJ2-2; tentatively, D is TRBD2 (5 bases). The CDR3 is 15 amino acids. The germline V and J ends were trimmed by 0 bases and 4 bases, with 10 bases remaining between them. Germline assignment: CDR1 SGHRS and CDR2 YFSETQ. CDR3 sequence (DNA): TGCGCCAGCAGCTTGGCCCCTGGAGGCACCGGGGAGCTGTTTTTT. It translates to CASSLAPGGTGELFF.

V gene TRBV5-6 combines with J gene TRBJ1-2, with a tentative D call TRBD1 (5 bases). V gave up 0 bases and J gave up 4 bases, with 13 bases separating them. Germline CDR1 SGHDT, CDR2 YYEEEE. The CDR3 sequence is 15 residues long. The CDR3 sequence is CASSLAGGGTYGYTF. CDR3 nucleotides: TGTGCCAGCAGCTTGGCCGGCGGAGGGACCTATGGCTACACCTTC. Complete variable domain (other parts from reference TRBV5-6 and TRBJ1-2): DAGVTQSPTHLIKTRGQQVTLRCSPKSGHDTVSWYQQALGQGPQFIFQYYEEEERQRGNFPDRFSGHQFPNYSSELNVNALLLGDSALYLCASSLAGGGTYGYTFGSGTRLTVV.

As for this clone: Other DNA sequences in the sample encode the same CDR3. The chain employs TRBV5-4 and TRBJ1-1; D unresolved. This CDR3 has 14 residues. V was clipped by 2 bases and J by 4 bases, with 12 bases between them. Germline CDR1 is SGHNT and CDR2 is YYREEE (reference sequence). Written as DNA, the CDR3 is TGTGCCAGCAGCTTATCGGGAGGCGGCACTGAAGCTTTCTTT. Translated: CASSLSGGGTEAFF.

The chain combines TRBV25-1 with TRBJ2-1, with TRBD1 identical over 8 bases. The CDR3 contains 15 residues. Germline CDR1 is MGHDK and CDR2 is SYGVNS. V dropped 2 bases and J dropped 3; count of bases not matched to a gene: 3. CDR3 in DNA: TGTGCCAGCAGTGAAGAAGGACAGGGCTACAATGAGCAGTTCTTC. Translation: CASSEEGQGYNEQFF.

V usage is TRBV9 and J usage is TRBJ2-3; D might be TRBD1 or TRBD2, each matching 7 bases. The CDR3 runs to 15 residues. Germline loops: CDR1 SGDLS, CDR2 YYNGEE. V lost 3 bases, J lost 2 bases, and 13 bases lay in between. The CDR3 reads CASSAGGGNTDTQYF. The CDR3 region has the DNA TGTGCCAGCAGCGCAGGGGGAGGGAACACAGATACGCAGTATTTT. The entire variable domain, with the rest obtained from reference TRBV9 and TRBJ2-3, is as follows: DSGVTQTPKHLITATGQRVTLRCSPRSGDLSVYWYQQSLDQGLQFLIQYYNGEERAKGNILERFSAQQFPDLHSELNLSSLELGDSALYFCASSAGGGNTDTQYFGPGTRLTVL.

The V gene is TRBV27, the J gene TRBJ2-7; 7 bases agree with TRBD2. Germline CDR1 is MNHEY and CDR2 is SMNVEV (reference sequence). V gave up 4 bases and J gave up 0 bases; unmatched junction bases: 6. The CDR3 has 15 residues. The CDR3 DNA follows: TGTGCCAGCAGTTCCAGCGGGAAGAGCTCCTACGAGCAGTACTTC. Its translation: CASSSSGKSSYEQYF.

The CDR3 loop is CASSYSVGEGYYEQYF. As DNA, the CDR3 is TGTGCCAGCAGTTACTCGGTGGGGGAAGGATACTACGAGCAGTACTTC. The chain couples TRBV6-5 to TRBJ2-7; D could derive from TRBD1 or TRBD2 (5 bases each). CDR1 and CDR2 (germline): MNHEY, SVGAGI. V lost 0 bases to trimming and J lost 3 bases, with 15 bases between them. The CDR3 runs 16 residues.

The V and J genes are TRBV5-4 and TRBJ2-1, with D possibly called TRBD1 or TRBD2 (6 bases each). Germline V lookup: CDR1 SGHNT, CDR2 YYREEE (reference sequence). The CDR3 loop spans 16 amino acids. Trimming took 2 bases from V and 8 from J, leaving 20 bases between them. CDR3 in DNA: TGTGCCAGCAGCTTAGGCAAAATAAGGGGGGTCGATGAGCAGTTCTTC. It codes for CASSLGKIRGVDEQFF.

The genes are TRBV27 and TRBJ1-4, with TRBD1 as a possible D gene (6 bases). The CDR3 is 14 residues long. Germline V lookup: CDR1 MNHEY, CDR2 SMNVEV (reference sequence). With 5 bases removed from V and 8 bases from J, the gap between germline ends came to 15 bases. CDR3 in amino acids: CASSIQGKSEKLFF. For the CDR3, the DNA is TGTGCCAGCAGTATCCAGGGGAAGTCCGAAAAACTGTTTTTT.

The V call is TRBV10-3, the J call TRBJ2-7; no reliable D call. This CDR3 has 13 amino acids. The V end was cut by 2 bases, the J end by 4 bases, with 9 bases between. CDR1 and CDR2 from the germline V gene are ENHRY and SYGVKD. The CDR3, as DNA: TGTGCCATCAGTGAGGACCTGAGGTACGAGCAGTACTTC. Translating gives CAISEDLRYEQYF.

This CDR3 is CASKTSGRSADNEQFF. CDR3 bases: TGTGCCAGCAAAACTAGCGGGAGGTCGGCTGACAATGAGCAGTTCTTC. The gene calls are TRBV28 and TRBJ2-1; 12 bases map to TRBD2. Germline V gives CDR1 MDHEN, CDR2 SYDVKM. CDR3 length equals 16 residues. V shed 7 bases, J shed 5 bases, and the junction held 9 bases outside the gene matches.

The chain employs TRBV7-2 and TRBJ2-1; D possibly corresponds to TRBD2 (7 bases). The CDR3 runs 18 residues. Germline-derived CDR1 and CDR2 are SGHTA and FQGNSA. Trimming took off 2 bases at V and 1 base at J, with 18 bases between the two ends. The CDR3 sequence is CASSLRGGGPGSYNEQFF. DNA of the CDR3: TGTGCCAGCAGCTTAAGAGGGGGGGGCCCAGGGTCCTACAATGAGCAGTTCTTC.

The V gene is TRBV30, the J gene TRBJ2-1; 7 bases fit TRBD1. The CDR3 spans 16 residues. The ends lost 4 bases at V and 1 base at J; junction bases unmatched: 10. Germline loops: CDR1 GTSNPN, CDR2 SVGIG (reference sequence). This CDR3 reads CAWKIPYRGSYNEQFF. CDR3 coding DNA: TGTGCCTGGAAAATCCCATACAGGGGTTCCTACAATGAGCAGTTCTTC.

The CDR3, as DNA: TGTGCCAGCAGTTTAAGTCTAGCGGGATACAGGAGCTCCTACGAGCAGTACTTC. Translated, it gives CASSLSLAGYRSSYEQYF. The J gene is TRBJ2-7, the V gene TRBV28; 9 bases are a match to TRBD2. This CDR3 is 18 amino acids long. The ends lost 2 bases at V and 0 bases at J; junction bases unmatched: 11. Germline-derived CDR1 and CDR2 are MDHEN and SYDVKM.

The chain is built from TRBV2 and TRBJ1-4; tentative D call: TRBD1 (6 bases). The CDR3 is 14 residues long. Germline V CDR1 and CDR2: SNHLY, FYNNEI. The V end was cut by 6 bases, the J end by 5 bases, with 13 bases between. The CDR3 DNA is TGTGCCAGCAGCGATGACAGGCCCAATGAAAAACTGTTTTTT. This encodes CASSDDRPNEKLFF.

The V gene is TRBV28, the J gene TRBJ2-7, with 8 bases identical to TRBD1. J was trimmed by 5 bases and V by 6 bases; bases with no gene match: 9. The CDR3 sequence is 14 residues long. CDR1 and CDR2 from the germline V gene are MDHEN and SYDVKM. For the CDR3, the DNA is TGTGCCAGCAGGCCGCAGGGGGCGCCGGACGAGCAGTACTTC. It is translated as CASRPQGAPDEQYF. The full variable domain, its missing parts supplied by reference TRBV28 and TRBJ2-7, is DVKVTQSSRYLVKRTGEKVFLECVQDMDHENMFWYRQDPGLGLRLIYFSYDVKMKEKGDIPEGYSVSREKKERFSLILESASTNQTSMYLCASRPQGAPDEQYFGPGTRLTVT.

The V and J genes are TRBV25-1 and TRBJ1-2, with a tentative D call TRBD1 (6 bases). Trimming shortened V by 3 bases and J by 5 bases, and 10 bases separated the two germline ends. CDR3 length: 13 amino acids. Germline V gives CDR1 MGHDK, CDR2 SYGVNS. The CDR3 reads CASSDTGLYGYTF. The CDR3 DNA reads TGTGCCAGCAGTGACACAGGGTTGTATGGCTACACCTTC.

A few counts support this clone. The CDR3 nucleotides are TGCAGCGTTGATAACGGGGAGCTGTTTTTT. It is translated as CSVDNGELFF. This chain uses TRBV29-1 with TRBJ2-2; D is undetermined. In germline, CDR1 is SQVTM, CDR2 ANQGSEA. The CDR3 is made up of 10 amino acids. The V and J ends lost 3 bases and 7 bases respectively, with 3 bases between them.